This TCR beta chain was sequenced in a study of T-cell memory formation after mild COVID-19. Across the study: Largely, TCR clusters stayed within a single donor. Whole-study results and caveats: Contracting CD4+ clones were located mainly in CM and EM, and CD8+ clones in EMRA.

TCRdb re-called the 5' RACE reads through MiXCR, storing one row per CDR3 protein. The table records 160,000 or so distinct CDR3 sequences, around a third of them present only once. This clonotype was detected only a few times. No antigen is known for it. The V and J ends lost 5 bases and 3 bases respectively, with 20 bases between them. Germline CDR1 reads MNHEY; CDR2 reads SMNVEV (reference sequence). The CDR3 is 16 amino acids. The V and J genes are TRBV27 and TRBJ2-7, with a possible D match to TRBD2 (6 bases). The sequenced sample consisted of PBMCs or a T cell subset sorted from them (not recorded which). The receptor was isolated from an adult woman who had mild COVID-19 (a few samples of this study predate the infection). Cell type and time point are not known. The CDR3 coding sequence is TGTGCCAGCAGTCCACCGAAGAGGGAGGCCATCTACGAGCAGTACTTC. Its protein product is CASSPPKREAIYEQYF.